A single sample is the source of the 13 T cell receptor beta chains below, sequenced in a study of beta chain features in type 1 diabetes. The isolated RNA, all of it, was reverse transcribed, so expressed TCRB transcripts were what got sequenced. Assay: immunoSEQ multiplex PCR; the TCRdb copy retains only in-frame clones and omits some. The sample carries hundreds of thousands of clones, roughly a sixth recorded once. The sequenced sample consisted of naive CD4+ T cells from blood. All receptors come from a young man in good health.

The chain recombines TRBV5-1 with TRBJ1-4; no firm D call. Germline CDR1 and CDR2: SGHRS and YFSETQ. Trimming took 2 bases from V and 8 from J, leaving 13 bases between them. This CDR3 is built from 14 residues. The CDR3 coding sequence is TGCGCCAGCAGCTTAGGCAGGTTTGGGGAAAAACTGTTTTTT. Encoded protein: CASSLGRFGEKLFF.

CDR3 nucleotides: TGTGCCAGCTCACCACCGTACCGTAGTTTTACAGATACGCAGTATTTT. Translation: CASSPPYRSFTDTQYF. This chain joins TRBV18 and TRBJ2-3; no definite D call. V dropped 0 bases and J dropped 3 bases, with 13 bases sitting between them. Germline-derived CDR1 and CDR2 are KGHSH and LQKENI. The CDR3 covers 16 residues.

The table lists this clone with a few counts. The same CDR3 also results from other DNA sequences found in this sample. The CDR3 reads CASSGTDYGYTF. Here the CDR3 DNA reads TGTGCCAGCAGTGGTACCGACTATGGCTACACCTTC. This chain connects TRBV25-1 to TRBJ1-2, with no clear D. This CDR3 comprises 12 residues. The V and J ends lost 4 bases and 3 bases respectively, with 6 bases between them. The germline gives CDR1 MGHDK, CDR2 SYGVNS.

As for this clone: The same CDR3 is also encoded by other DNA sequences in this sample. The V gene is TRBV18, the J gene TRBJ2-7; no reliable D call. This CDR3 has 11 amino acids. CDR1 and CDR2 (germline): KGHSH, LQKENI. Trimming pared 2 bases from V and 4 bases from J, leaving 3 bases between. Here the CDR3 reads CASSPGYEQYF. The CDR3 coding sequence is TGTGCCAGCTCACCAGGGTACGAGCAGTACTTC.

This clone occurred a few times. The chain employs TRBV2 and TRBJ2-7; 8 nucleotides align to TRBD1. The V and J ends lost 8 bases and 3 bases, in that order; junction bases with no gene match: 9. The CDR3 consists of 14 residues. Per the germline V gene, CDR1 is SNHLY and CDR2 is FYNNEI. This CDR3 is CASLPTGVGYEQYF. The DNA for the CDR3 is TGTGCCAGCCTCCCGACAGGGGTGGGCTACGAGCAGTACTTC.

The rearrangement links TRBV4-3 to TRBJ2-1; D not resolved. The V end lost 1 base, the J end lost 9 bases, and 13 bases lay between the germline ends. Germline CDR1 is LGHNA and CDR2 is YSLEER. CDR3 length equals 14 residues. The CDR3 nucleotides read TGCGCCAGCAGCCAAGGGGAACAGACTTCTGAGCAGTTCTTC. Translating it yields CASSQGEQTSEQFF.

This clone was counted a few times. Other DNA sequences within the sample encode an identical CDR3. This rearrangement joins TRBV28 to TRBJ2-5; D is ambiguous. The CDR3 runs to 11 residues. Germline CDR1 is MDHEN and CDR2 is SYDVKM. Between the trimmed V and J ends, which lost 5 bases and 5 bases, there was a span of 6 bases. The CDR3 bases are TGTGCCAGCAGTCCGGGCGAGACCCAGTACTTC. This translates into CASSPGETQYF. Variable domain in full (rest from reference TRBV28 and TRBJ2-5): DVKVTQSSRYLVKRTGEKVFLECVQDMDHENMFWYRQDPGLGLRLIYFSYDVKMKEKGDIPEGYSVSREKKERFSLILESASTNQTSMYLCASSPGETQYFGPGTRLLVL.

This clone was recorded a few times. The chain links TRBV4-1 to TRBJ2-3, with 10 positions matching TRBD1. V dropped 0 bases and J dropped 8; count of bases not matched to a gene: 8. The germline V gene has CDR1 MGHRA and CDR2 YSYEKL. This CDR3 is built from 16 residues. The CDR3 DNA follows: TGCGCCAGCAGCCAAGACCGACAGGGGGCAATGGGTACGCAGTATTTT. Translation gives CASSQDRQGAMGTQYF.

The chain combines TRBV7-2 with TRBJ2-3; 7 positions match TRBD1. Trimming removed 5 bases from V and 7 bases from J; junction bases left unmatched: 15. Germline CDR1 and CDR2: SGHTA and FQGNSA. This CDR3 comprises 16 residues. CDR3 DNA sequence: TGTGCCAGCAGCCAAGTCACCGGGACAGTCCTTAATACGCAGTATTTT. It is translated as CASSQVTGTVLNTQYF.

Regarding this clone: The CDR3 does not end in the conserved phenylalanine or tryptophan, so this is likely a read error. The V gene is TRBV20-1, the J gene TRBJ1-1; tentative D call: TRBD1 (6 bases). Germline-derived CDR1 and CDR2 are DFQATT and SNEGSKA (reference sequence). There are 10 residues in the CDR3. Here the CDR3 reads CTLRGTEAFL. CDR3 bases: TGCACTCTCAGGGGAACTGAAGCTTTCCTT.

This rearrangement joins TRBV5-4 to TRBJ2-5, with 11 bases fitting TRBD1. Germline assignment: CDR1 SGHNT and CDR2 YYREEE (reference sequence). The CDR3 sequence is 16 residues long. Losses at the gene ends were 4 bases for V and 4 bases for J; bases not matched to a gene: 9. CDR3 amino acids: CASSLAGQGGLETQYF. Written as DNA, the CDR3 is TGTGCCAGCAGCCTGGCGGGACAGGGGGGATTAGAGACCCAGTACTTC.

V and J are TRBV7-2 and TRBJ2-5, with D perhaps TRBD1 (5 bases). This CDR3 spans 15 amino acids. Trimming removed 2 bases at V and 7 bases at J, with 17 bases between. Germline V gene data show CDR1 as SGHTA and CDR2 as FQGNSA. The CDR3 region has the DNA TGTGCCAGCAGCTTAAGCAGGGTTCTATCCGGGACCCAGTACTTC. Translation: CASSLSRVLSGTQYF.

The genes are TRBV30 and TRBJ1-5; the D is unclear. This CDR3 has 13 amino acids. Germline CDR1 and CDR2: GTSNPN and SVGIG (reference sequence). V shed 4 bases and J shed 6 bases, with 13 bases lying between them. CDR3 region: CAWNHGLLQPQHF. The DNA of the CDR3 is TGTGCCTGGAATCACGGGTTGCTTCAGCCCCAGCATTTT.